This TCR beta chain was observed in a study of regulatory T cells in long-lasting Graves disease. The CDR3 covers 13 residues. The junction had 5 bases not matched to a gene; V was cut back by 4 bases and J by 2 bases. The germline V gene encodes CDR1 GTSNPN and CDR2 SVGIG (reference sequence). Construction of the TCR beta libraries employed iRepertoire HTBI primers in conjunction with Arm-PCR of CDR3 regions. TCRdb re-analysed the multiplex PCR reads in MiXCR, keeping a single row per CDR3 protein. The sample records more than 450,000 distinct CDR3 sequences, under 20% being singletons. Time point described: newly diagnosed GD, antithyroid drugs for less than 3 months. After RNA was extracted from PBMCs, the TCR library was made from it. This clonotype has a count of ten or more. The data were also submitted as part of a second study, on T cells in Graves' hyperthyroidism and ophthalmopathy.

This TCR derives from a man aged 40-55 years with Graves disease. The genes are TRBV30 and TRBJ2-7; TRBD2 agrees at 7 bases. Sequencing used peripheral blood mononuclear cells (PBMCs), obtained at new diagnosis, from a patient treated with antithyroid drugs. CDR3 amino acids: CAWTGTTPYEQYF. The CDR3 DNA sequence: TGTGCCTGGACCGGGACTACGCCCTACGAGCAGTACTTC. Combining the CDR3 with reference TRBV30 and TRBJ2-7 gives the whole variable domain SQTIHQWPATLVQPVGSPLSLECTVEGTSNPNLYWYRQAAGRGLQLLFYSVGIGQISSEVPQNLSASRPQDRQFILSSKKLLLSDSGFYLCAWTGTTPYEQYFGPGTRLTVT.